Below, one TCR beta chain is given with its context. A read error may produce the germline difference seen at one junction end. The data are from a study of neurological immune-mediated disorders. From the 5' RACE reads, TCRdb called clonotypes with MiXCR, one entry per CDR3 protein. The sample lists roughly 70,000 distinct CDR3 sequences, less than 5.5% occurring once. Germline V gives CDR1 SGDLS, CDR2 YYNGEE. The CDR3 is made up of 14 amino acids. The receptor was derived from a woman in her 30s with multiple sclerosis. V is TRBV9 and J is TRBJ2-7; the D call may be TRBD1 or TRBD2 (7 bases each). Sequencing used PBMCs. CDR3 protein: CASNSGGASYERYF. The CDR3 DNA reads TGCGCCAGCAACTCAGGGGGGGCGTCCTACGAGCGGTACTTC.